One and the same sample provided the 7 T cell receptor beta chains below, sequenced in a study of blood T cell repertoires in COVID-19. Clones were sequenced by immunoSEQ multiplex PCR, and TCRdb holds only the in-frame ones, with some missing. The table has 150,000 to 200,000 clones, more than 75% seen once; the top ten hold about a sixth. Sequenced: PBMCs or T cells enriched from blood (not recorded which). These receptors all come from a woman aged 45-59 years with acute COVID-19.

In this sample, this clone turned up many times. The rearrangement links TRBV7-9 to TRBJ1-3, with TRBD1 matching 7 bases. The CDR3 consists of 18 residues. J was trimmed by 0 bases and V by 4 bases; bases with no gene match: 12. In germline, CDR1 is SEHNR, CDR2 FQNEAQ (reference sequence). The CDR3 loop is CASSSDRTLAPSGNTIYF. The CDR3 DNA follows: TGTGCCAGCAGCTCGGACAGGACTCTTGCCCCCTCTGGAAACACCATATATTTT.

J is TRBJ2-5 and V is TRBV7-2; 11 nucleotides line up with TRBD2. Losses at the gene ends were 7 bases for V and 4 bases for J; bases not matched to a gene: 11. The germline CDR1 and CDR2 sequences are SGHTA and FQGNSA. The CDR3 loop spans 16 amino acids. CDR3 nucleotide sequence: TGTGCCAGCACCCTTATGCTAGCGGGGGGAGGAGAGACCCAGTACTTC. Amino acids: CASTLMLAGGGETQYF.

This sequence joins TRBV4-1 and TRBJ2-3; the D gene is possibly TRBD1 (6 bases). Germline CDR1 is MGHRA and CDR2 is YSYEKL. V dropped 1 base and J dropped 5 bases, with 10 bases sitting between them. The CDR3 totals 14 residues. The CDR3: CASSQGGQGDTQYF. CDR3 DNA sequence: TGCGCCAGCAGCCAAGGGGGGCAGGGAGATACGCAGTATTTT.

The CDR3 sequence: CASRKGAWGTGANVLTF. CDR3 DNA sequence: TGTGCCAGCAGAAAGGGGGCTTGGGGTACTGGGGCCAACGTCCTGACTTTC. The chain is built from TRBV3-1 (or the pseudogene TRBV3-2) and TRBJ2-6, with 7 bases that match TRBD1. CDR1 and CDR2 from the germline V gene are LGHDT and YNNKEL (reference sequence). The CDR3 is 17 residues long. V was pared by 6 bases and J by 2 bases, with 10 bases of the junction left unmatched.

About this clone itself: Other DNA sequences of this sample code for an identical CDR3. The chain has TRBV29-1 and TRBJ1-1, with TRBD1 matching over 11 bases. The CDR3 contains 15 residues. Germline V gene data show CDR1 as SQVTM and CDR2 as ANQGSEA. Trimming at V came to 0 bases and at J to 3 bases, leaving 3 bases not matched to a gene. The CDR3 reads CSVEEDRGRDTEAFF. DNA for the CDR3: TGCAGCGTTGAAGAGGACAGGGGGCGAGACACTGAAGCTTTCTTT.

The genes are TRBV28 and TRBJ2-5, with 14 nucleotides matching TRBD2. The V segment lost 6 bases and the J segment 5 bases; nucleotides outside the gene matches: 2. The CDR3 sequence is 14 residues long. Looked up from germline, CDR1 is MDHEN and CDR2 is SYDVKM. The CDR3 DNA reads as TGTGCCAGCAGGGGACTAGCGGGGGATGAGACCCAGTACTTC. Protein sequence: CASRGLAGDETQYF.

This clone was counted once. The chain links TRBV7-9 to TRBJ2-3; TRBD1 matches at 10 bases. With V trimmed by 5 bases and J by 3 bases, 5 bases remained unmatched. The CDR3 runs 15 residues. Germline V gene sequence: CDR1 SEHNR, CDR2 FQNEAQ (reference sequence). The chain's CDR3 is CASSPTGGWTDTQYF. For the CDR3, the DNA is TGTGCCAGCAGCCCGACAGGGGGCTGGACAGATACGCAGTATTTT.